Listed below are T cell receptor beta chains from one sample, sequenced in a study of cytomegalovirus exposure and HLA in healthy donors. TCRdb keeps only in-frame clones here, not all; method: immunoSEQ multiplex PCR. The sample has about 160,000 clones; roughly 80% are singletons. Material for sequencing was PBMCs. These TCRs come from a woman in her thirties or forties in good health and CMV-seronegative. Both conserved end residues are part of each CDR3. A D gene is named only where the DNA matches it firmly.

TRBJ2-1 TRBD2 TRBV5-1 CASSDSGGGGREQFF TGCGCCAGCAGCGACTCCGGCGGGGGGGGAAGGGAGCAGTTCTTC
TRBJ2-1 TRBD1 TRBV6-1 CASSDAIRTGDYNEQFF TGTGCCAGCAGTGATGCCATAAGGACAGGGGACTACAATGAGCAGTTCTTC
TRBJ1-1 NA TRBV28 CATQTGGTEAFF TGTGCCACCCAAACGGGGGGGACTGAAGCTTTCTTT
TRBJ2-7 NA TRBV7-9 CASSEGGGSYEQYF TGTGCCAGCAGCGAGGGGGGGGGCTCCTACGAGCAGTACTTC
TRBJ1-5 NA TRBV28 CASSGTRQEGNQPQHF TGTGCCAGCAGCGGGACCCGACAGGAAGGTAATCAGCCCCAGCATTTT
TRBJ1-6 NA TRBV7-9 CSSSHDTSPLHF TGTTCCAGCAGCCATGACACCTCACCCCTCCACTTT
TRBJ2-3 TRBD1 TRBV5-6 CASSRQGEGATQYF TGTGCCAGCAGCAGACAGGGAGAGGGGGCAACGCAGTATTTT
TRBJ1-1 NA TRBV4-1 CASSQERGTEAFF TGCGCCAGCAGCCAAGAGCGGGGCACTGAAGCTTTCTTT
TRBJ1-1 NA TRBV4-1 CASSQTIEGTEAFF TGCGCCAGCAGCCAAACGATAGAGGGAACTGAAGCTTTCTTT
TRBJ1-5 TRBD1 TRBV7-2 CASSYKGQGNQPQHF TGTGCCAGCAGCTACAAAGGACAGGGCAATCAGCCCCAGCATTTT
TRBJ1-1 NA TRBV2 CASSEGQIIFQTFF TGTGCCAGCAGTGAAGGTCAGATCATCTTCCAAACTTTCTTT
TRBJ1-5 NA TRBV4-1 CASSQGLLGQQYSNQPQHF TGCGCCAGCAGCCAAGGGCTACTGGGGCAGCAATATAGCAATCAGCCCCAGCATTTT
TRBJ1-6 TRBD1 TRBV19 CASSIAPRGQGNSPLHF TGTGCCAGTAGTATCGCCCCGCGTGGACAGGGGAATTCACCCCTCCACTTT
TRBJ1-4 NA TRBV5-1 CASSQRQANEKLFF TGCGCCAGCAGCCAAAGACAGGCTAATGAAAAACTGTTTTTT